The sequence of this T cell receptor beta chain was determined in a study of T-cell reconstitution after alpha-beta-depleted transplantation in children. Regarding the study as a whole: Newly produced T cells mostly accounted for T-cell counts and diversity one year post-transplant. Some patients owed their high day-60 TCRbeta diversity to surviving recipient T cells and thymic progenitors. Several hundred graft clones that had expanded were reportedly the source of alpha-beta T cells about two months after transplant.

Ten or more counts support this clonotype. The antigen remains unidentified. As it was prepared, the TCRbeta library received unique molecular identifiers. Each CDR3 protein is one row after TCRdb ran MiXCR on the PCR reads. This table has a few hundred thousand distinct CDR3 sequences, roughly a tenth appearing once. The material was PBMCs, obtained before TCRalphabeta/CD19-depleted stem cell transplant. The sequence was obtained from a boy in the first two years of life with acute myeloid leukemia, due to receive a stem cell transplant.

The CDR3 sequence: CASRPRREETQYF. The CDR3 DNA reads TGTGCCAGCAGACCACGACGGGAAGAGACCCAGTACTTC. V gene TRBV7-9 combines with J gene TRBJ2-5; D uncertain. Deletions cut 6 bases from V and 3 bases from J, with 11 bases between. Germline CDR1 SEHNR, CDR2 FQNEAQ (reference sequence). This CDR3 is built from 13 residues.